This T cell receptor beta chain was sequenced during a study of T cell responses to AZD1222 COVID-19 vaccine. Per the germline V gene, CDR1 is SGHRS and CDR2 is YFSETQ. The CDR3 is 15 residues long. Losses at the gene ends were 0 bases for V and 6 bases for J; bases not matched to a gene: 8. Profiled with immunoSEQ multiplex PCR; TCRdb holds only in-frame clones, not every one. The sample includes 200,000 to 250,000 clones, less than 95% of them seen just once. The chain employs TRBV5-1 and TRBJ1-1, with 7 nucleotides matching TRBD1. The source was peripheral blood, collected 28 days after the second dose of the MenACWY control vaccine. This sequence originates from an adult who received the MenACWY meningococcal vaccine as a control. The CDR3 reads CASSLEGARGAEAFF. The CDR3, as DNA: TGCGCCAGCAGCTTGGAGGGGGCGCGGGGGGCTGAAGCTTTCTTT.